The 17 T cell receptor beta chains below were found in one sample sequenced in a study of OX40 agonist ivuxolimab in advanced cancers. Method: immunoSEQ multiplex PCR; TCRdb's copy keeps in-frame clones and lacks some. This sample has around 80,000 clones, with approximately 86% found just once. Here the sequenced sample was CD4+ or CD8+ T cells sorted from blood, taken in a trial of the OX40 agonist ivuxolimab. These receptors came from an adult with an advanced solid tumor such as melanoma, head and neck, liver or kidney cancer.

This rearrangement joins TRBV5-4 to TRBJ2-2; tentatively, D is TRBD1 (5 bases). CDR3 size: 13 residues. Germline assignment: CDR1 SGHNT and CDR2 YYREEE (reference sequence). V lost 2 bases and J lost 4, with 6 bases in between. The DNA for the CDR3 is TGTGCCAGCAGCTTAGACAGCACCGGGGAGCTGTTTTTT. Translated, it gives CASSLDSTGELFF.

The chain couples TRBV5-1 to TRBJ2-3, with unresolved D. Between the trimmed V and J ends, which lost 0 bases and 0 bases, there was a span of 11 bases. Germline assignment: CDR1 SGHRS and CDR2 YFSETQ. CDR3 length equals 16 residues. The CDR3 nucleotides read TGCGCCAGCAGCTTGGCTACTCACACTAGCACAGATACGCAGTATTTT. It yields the protein CASSLATHTSTDTQYF.

The CDR3 protein is CASSRGQGGGNTIYF. CDR3 bases: TGTGCCAGCAGCCGGGGACAGGGAGGTGGAAACACCATATATTTT. The chain couples TRBV11-2 to TRBJ1-3, with 9 nucleotides matching TRBD1. The germline gives CDR1 SGHAT, CDR2 FQNNGV. The CDR3 is 15 amino acids. With V trimmed by 5 bases and J by 3 bases, 5 bases remained unmatched.

Worth noting for this clone: Other DNA sequences within the sample encode an identical CDR3. V usage is TRBV11-2 and J usage is TRBJ2-3; 7 nucleotides agree with TRBD1. Germline assignment: CDR1 SGHAT and CDR2 FQNNGV. The junction had 5 bases not matched to a gene; V was cut back by 1 base and J by 4 bases. This CDR3 is built from 15 residues. The CDR3, as DNA: TGTGCCAGCAGCTTAGCTGACAGGGTAGCAGATACGCAGTATTTT. Amino acids: CASSLADRVADTQYF.

This sequence joins TRBV7-3 and TRBJ2-7; unclear D gene. Between the trimmed V and J ends, which lost 2 bases and 6 bases, there was a span of 14 bases. Germline loops: CDR1 SGHTA, CDR2 FQGTGA. CDR3 length: 14 amino acids. The CDR3 spells CASSLGRSPAEQYF. The CDR3, as DNA: TGTGCCAGCAGCTTAGGTAGGTCGCCAGCCGAGCAGTACTTC.

This clone turned up a few times. The chain recombines TRBV7-2 with TRBJ1-5; a possible D gene is TRBD1 (5 bases). CDR3 length equals 17 residues. The V and J ends lost 0 bases and 1 base respectively, with 13 bases between them. Germline-derived CDR1 and CDR2 are SGHTA and FQGNSA. CDR3 in amino acids: CASSLAQGLGSNQPQHF. CDR3 bases: TGTGCCAGCAGCTTAGCCCAGGGTTTAGGGAGCAATCAGCCCCAGCATTTT.

V and J are TRBV30 and TRBJ1-3; D gene ambiguous. Germline V CDR1 and CDR2: GTSNPN, SVGIG (reference sequence). V lost 0 bases and J 3 bases, leaving 15 bases between the germline ends. This CDR3 comprises 16 residues. DNA for the CDR3: TGTGCCTGGAGTGTACGCTCAACTGGGAGTGGAAACACCATATATTTT. Translating it yields CAWSVRSTGSGNTIYF. Filled out from reference TRBV30 and TRBJ1-3, the complete variable domain reads SQTIHQWPATLVQPVGSPLSLECTVEGTSNPNLYWYRQAAGRGLQLLFYSVGIGQISSEVPQNLSASRPQDRQFILSSKKLLLSDSGFYLCAWSVRSTGSGNTIYFGEGSWLTVV.

CDR3 nucleotides: TGTGCCACCAGCACCCCCGCTACAGGGGCTGGGGCCAACGTCCTGACTTTC. This codes for CATSTPATGAGANVLTF. This chain connects TRBV15 to TRBJ2-6; 7 bases fit TRBD1. This CDR3 comprises 17 residues. V shed 4 bases, J shed 2 bases, and the junction held 8 bases outside the gene matches. Looked up from germline, CDR1 is LNHNV and CDR2 is YYDKDF (reference sequence).

The chain employs TRBV19 and TRBJ1-5, with 8 positions matching TRBD1. The CDR3 covers 15 residues. With 6 bases clipped from V and 6 bases from J, the junction kept 10 bases outside the gene matches. CDR1 and CDR2 from the germline V gene are LNHDA and SQIVND (reference sequence). CDR3 DNA: TGTGCCAGTAGGACACAGGGGGTCGGCGGTCAGCCCCAGCATTTT. Translation gives CASRTQGVGGQPQHF. Using reference TRBV19 and TRBJ1-5 for the parts outside the CDR3, the full variable domain is DGGITQSPKYLFRKEGQNVTLSCEQNLNHDAMYWYRQDPGQGLRLIYYSQIVNDFQKGDIAEGYSVSREKKESFPLTVTSAQKNPTAFYLCASRTQGVGGQPQHFGDGTRLSIL.

The CDR3 protein is CAISDLSPRAERTDTQYF. CDR3 coding DNA: TGTGCCATCAGTGACCTTTCCCCGAGGGCGGAAAGGACAGATACGCAGTATTTT. V gene TRBV10-3 combines with J gene TRBJ2-3; D possibly corresponds to TRBD2 (5 bases). Trimming stripped 3 bases from V and 3 bases from J, with 22 bases between. The CDR3 has 18 residues. Germline loops: CDR1 ENHRY, CDR2 SYGVKD.

The genes are TRBV5-1 and TRBJ1-1; 7 bases are shared with TRBD1. The CDR3 is made up of 16 amino acids. Trimming removed 4 bases from V and 0 bases from J; junction bases left unmatched: 9. Germline assignment: CDR1 SGHRS and CDR2 YFSETQ. The CDR3 nucleotides read TGCGCCAGCAGCGCTGACAGGGCAGCGGTGAACACTGAAGCTTTCTTT. Protein sequence: CASSADRAAVNTEAFF.

J is TRBJ1-4 and V is TRBV6-6; D possibly corresponds to TRBD1 (6 bases). V was clipped by 7 bases and J by 5 bases, with 17 bases between them. CDR1 is MNHNY and CDR2 is SVGAGI in the germline V gene (reference sequence). This CDR3 region has 15 residues. CDR3 residues: CASTSQGSSNEKLFF. Written as DNA, the CDR3 is TGTGCCAGCACCTCACAGGGTAGCAGCAATGAAAAACTGTTTTTT.

V gene TRBV5-5 combines with J gene TRBJ2-5, with D tentatively TRBD1 (5 bases). CDR1 SGHKS and CDR2 YYEKEE come from the germline V gene (reference sequence). This CDR3 comprises 14 residues. V lost 5 bases and J 6 bases, leaving 17 bases between the germline ends. CDR3 residues: CASSLSSGLKTQYF. In DNA, the CDR3 is TGTGCCAGCAGTTTATCTTCAGGGTTGAAGACCCAGTACTTC. Full variable domain (rest looked up from reference TRBV5-5 and TRBJ2-5): DAGVTQSPTHLIKTRGQQVTLRCSPISGHKSVSWYQQVLGQGPQFIFQYYEKEERGRGNFPDRFSARQFPNYSSELNVNALLLGDSALYLCASSLSSGLKTQYFGPGTRLLVL.

This rearrangement joins TRBV28 to TRBJ1-2, with D perhaps matching TRBD1 (5 bases). Trimming cost V 2 bases and J 2 bases, with 15 bases left between them. Looked up from germline, CDR1 is MDHEN and CDR2 is SYDVKM. The CDR3 loop spans 16 amino acids. CDR3 DNA: TGTGCCAGCAGTTTACCTCCGGGACGAGGAAACTATGGCTACACCTTC. Translated, it gives CASSLPPGRGNYGYTF.

The chain recombines TRBV4-1 with TRBJ1-2; 12 positions agree with TRBD1. The CDR3 totals 14 residues. Germline V lookup: CDR1 MGHRA, CDR2 YSYEKL. V lost 3 bases to trimming and J lost 8 bases; unmatched junction nucleotides: 4. The CDR3 region has the DNA TGCGCCAGCAGCCATCCCGGGACAGGGGGCGGCTACACCTTC. Its protein is CASSHPGTGGGYTF.

This chain connects TRBV7-2 to TRBJ2-3; TRBD2 agrees at 9 bases. V shed 5 bases, J shed 0 bases, and the junction held 6 bases outside the gene matches. The CDR3 spans 16 residues. Germline CDR1 is SGHTA and CDR2 is FQGNSA. DNA for the CDR3: TGTGCCAGCAGCCTGTGGAGCGGGGGGAGCACAGATACGCAGTATTTT. This codes for CASSLWSGGSTDTQYF.

The genes are TRBV6-5 and TRBJ1-6; possibly TRBD1 for D (5 bases). Per the germline V gene, CDR1 is MNHEY and CDR2 is SVGAGI. Trimming shortened V by 5 bases and J by 5 bases, and 13 bases separated the two germline ends. CDR3 length: 15 amino acids. The CDR3 DNA is TGTGCCAGCAGTCCCCCGGGGGGAAATAATTCACCCCTCCACTTT. It encodes CASSPPGGNNSPLHF.